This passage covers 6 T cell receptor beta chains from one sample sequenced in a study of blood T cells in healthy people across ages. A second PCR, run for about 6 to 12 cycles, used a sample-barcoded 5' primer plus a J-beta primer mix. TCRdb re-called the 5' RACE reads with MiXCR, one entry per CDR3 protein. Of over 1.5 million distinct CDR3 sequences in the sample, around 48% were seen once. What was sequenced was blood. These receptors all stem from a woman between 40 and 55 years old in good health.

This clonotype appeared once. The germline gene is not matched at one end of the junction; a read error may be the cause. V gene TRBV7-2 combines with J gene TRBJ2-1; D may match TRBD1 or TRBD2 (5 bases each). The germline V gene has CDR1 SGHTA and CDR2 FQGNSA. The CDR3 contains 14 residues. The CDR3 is CASSLATDYNKQFF. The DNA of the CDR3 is TGTGCCAGCAGCTTAGCGACAGACTACAATAAGCAGTTCTTC.

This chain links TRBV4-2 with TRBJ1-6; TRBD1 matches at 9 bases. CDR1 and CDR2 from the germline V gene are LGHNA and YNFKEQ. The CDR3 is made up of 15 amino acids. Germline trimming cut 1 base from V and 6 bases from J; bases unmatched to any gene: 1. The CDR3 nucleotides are TGTGCCAGCAGCCAAGGGACAGGGGCTAATTCACCCCTCCACTTT. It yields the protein CASSQGTGANSPLHF.

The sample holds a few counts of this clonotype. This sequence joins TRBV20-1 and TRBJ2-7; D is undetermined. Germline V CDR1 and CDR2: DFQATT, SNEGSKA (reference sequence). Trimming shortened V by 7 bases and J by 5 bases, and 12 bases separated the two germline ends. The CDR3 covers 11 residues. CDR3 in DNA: TGCAGTGTGGAGCCCGCCCACGAGCAGTACTTC. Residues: CSVEPAHEQYF.

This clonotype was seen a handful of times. Here the CDR3 DNA reads TGTGCCAGCAGTGAACTAAGCGGGCAGTACTTC. Amino acids: CASSELSGQYF. V and J are TRBV6-1 and TRBJ2-7; D possibly corresponds to TRBD2 (5 bases). Between the trimmed V and J ends, which lost 2 bases and 9 bases, there was a span of 8 bases. This CDR3 has 11 amino acids. Germline CDR1 is MNHNS and CDR2 is SASEGT.

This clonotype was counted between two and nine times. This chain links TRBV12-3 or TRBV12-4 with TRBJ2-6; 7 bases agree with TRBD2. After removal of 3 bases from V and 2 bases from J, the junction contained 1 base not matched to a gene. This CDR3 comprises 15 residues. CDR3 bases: TGTGCCAGCAGTTTTGGACTAGCTGGGGCCAACGTCCTGACTTTC. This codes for CASSFGLAGANVLTF.

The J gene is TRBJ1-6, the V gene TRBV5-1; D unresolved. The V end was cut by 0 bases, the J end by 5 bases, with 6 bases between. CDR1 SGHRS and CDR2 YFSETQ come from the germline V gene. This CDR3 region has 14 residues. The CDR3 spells CASSLDSDNSPLHF. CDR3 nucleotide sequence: TGCGCCAGCAGCTTGGACAGTGATAATTCACCCCTCCACTTT.